Below, 15 T cell receptor beta chains from the same sample are listed, as sequenced in a study of shared clonotypes between healthy human individuals. Here immunoSEQ multiplex PCR was the method, and the copy in TCRdb shows in-frame clones only, minus some. The repertoire holds around 700,000 clones, with about 90% as singletons. As defined, naive CD8 cells were CD45RO-negative and positively selected for CCR7, with terminally differentiated effector memory CD45RA+ cells excluded. Source material: naive CD8+ T cells sorted from blood. The receptors derive from a man aged 25-40 years in good health.

This chain uses TRBV27 with TRBJ1-2, with 8 bases that match TRBD1. The CDR3 length is 14 residues. Trimming removed 6 bases from V and 4 bases from J; junction bases left unmatched: 7. Germline CDR1 MNHEY, CDR2 SMNVEV (reference sequence). The CDR3, as DNA: TGTGCCAGCAGCAGTGACAGGGGAGGCTATGGCTACACCTTC. It specifies CASSSDRGGYGYTF.

Points on this clone: The same CDR3 also results from other DNA sequences found in this sample. The chain joins TRBV29-1 to TRBJ2-7, with 9 nucleotides matching TRBD2. This CDR3 is built from 14 residues. J lost 1 base, V lost 1 base, and 2 bases had no gene match. The germline gives CDR1 SQVTM, CDR2 ANQGSEA. CDR3 in DNA: TGCAGCGTTGAAGCTAGCGGGGAATCCTACGAGCAGTACTTC. This translates into CSVEASGESYEQYF.

V gene TRBV5-8 combines with J gene TRBJ2-1, with TRBD2 identical over 7 bases. The CDR3 covers 15 residues. Per the germline V gene, CDR1 is SGHTS and CDR2 is YDEGEE. With V trimmed by 0 bases and J by 8 bases, 8 bases remained unmatched. Here the CDR3 reads CASSLGTSLFYEQFF. CDR3 sequence (DNA): TGTGCCAGCAGCTTGGGGACTAGTTTATTCTATGAGCAGTTCTTC.

V is TRBV28 and J is TRBJ2-7; TRBD2 might be the D (5 bases). Germline V lookup: CDR1 MDHEN, CDR2 SYDVKM. Between the trimmed V and J ends, which lost 5 bases and 2 bases, there was a span of 16 bases. CDR3 size: 15 residues. CDR3 DNA: TGTGCCAGCAGTGCGGGCCAAATCGTCCCCTACGAGCAGTACTTC. Translation: CASSAGQIVPYEQYF.

In nucleotides, the CDR3 is TGTGCCAGCAGCCAGTCATTTACCAAAAACATTCAGTACTTC. It translates to CASSQSFTKNIQYF. The V gene is TRBV6-5, the J gene TRBJ2-4; no firm D call. Deletions cut 6 bases from V and 2 bases from J, with 11 bases between. This CDR3 has 14 amino acids. In germline, CDR1 is MNHEY, CDR2 SVGAGI.

Of note for this clone: Other DNA sequences in the sample encode the same CDR3. This sequence joins TRBV7-6 and TRBJ1-1; perhaps TRBD1 as D (5 bases). V lost 6 bases and J 6 bases, leaving 23 bases between the germline ends. This CDR3 has 16 amino acids. Germline loops: CDR1 SGHVS, CDR2 FNYEAQ. The CDR3 spells CASSPNADAGSPEAFF. Written as DNA, the CDR3 is TGTGCCAGCAGTCCCAATGCCGACGCAGGGTCGCCTGAAGCTTTCTTT.

CDR3 nucleotides: TGTGCCAGTAGTATAGTGGAGGAGCAGAGTGAAAAACTGTTTTTT. It translates to CASSIVEEQSEKLFF. The chain has TRBV19 and TRBJ1-4; D unresolved. The CDR3 sequence is 15 residues long. The germline CDR1 and CDR2 sequences are LNHDA and SQIVND (reference sequence). The V and J ends lost 1 base and 7 bases respectively, with 13 bases between them.

This chain uses TRBV5-1 with TRBJ2-5; no firm D call. V was pared by 0 bases and J by 4 bases, with 7 bases between. The CDR3 runs 13 residues. Germline-derived CDR1 and CDR2 are SGHRS and YFSETQ. DNA of the CDR3: TGCGCCAGCAGCTTGGATTTTGGAGAGACCCAGTACTTC. Translating gives CASSLDFGETQYF. The variable domain in full, completed from reference TRBV5-1 and TRBJ2-5, reads KAGVTQTPRYLIKTRGQQVTLSCSPISGHRSVSWYQQTPGQGLQFLFEYFSETQRNKGNFPGRFSGRQFSNSRSEMNVSTLELGDSALYLCASSLDFGETQYFGPGTRLLVL.

This chain joins TRBV9 and TRBJ2-3, with D uncertain. The CDR3 spans 16 residues. Germline-derived CDR1 and CDR2 are SGDLS and YYNGEE. Trimming took 3 bases from V and 4 from J, leaving 18 bases between them. The CDR3: CASSARTTVVSDTQYF. In nucleotides, the CDR3 is TGTGCCAGCAGCGCCCGAACAACGGTGGTTTCAGATACGCAGTATTTT.

This chain joins TRBV29-1 and TRBJ2-7, with a tentative D call TRBD1 (5 bases). The CDR3 runs to 13 residues. Germline CDR1 and CDR2: SQVTM and ANQGSEA. The V and J ends lost 4 bases and 0 bases respectively, with 10 bases between them. CDR3: CSVVGQRSYEQYF. The CDR3 bases are TGCAGCGTTGTGGGGCAGCGCTCCTACGAGCAGTACTTC.

The chain couples TRBV10-3 to TRBJ2-7; 7 positions agree with TRBD2. The junction had 15 bases not matched to a gene; V was cut back by 2 bases and J by 5 bases. Germline CDR1 and CDR2: ENHRY and SYGVKD. There are 17 residues in the CDR3. The CDR3 loop is CAISEPEAAGDFDEQYF. For the CDR3, the DNA is TGTGCCATCAGTGAGCCTGAAGCGGCGGGAGACTTCGACGAGCAGTACTTC.

This chain joins TRBV4-1 and TRBJ1-1; TRBD1 agrees at 7 bases. The CDR3 spans 13 residues. V lost 4 bases, J lost 5 bases, and 4 bases stayed unmatched. CDR1 is MGHRA and CDR2 is YSYEKL in the germline V gene. The DNA of the CDR3 is TGCGCCAGCAGCCGTACAGGGGAAACTGAAGCTTTCTTT. As protein: CASSRTGETEAFF.

This clone was seen once. CDR3 sequence (DNA): TGCGCCAGCTCCACTAGCGGGAGGACCTACGAGCAGTACTTC. Translation: CASSTSGRTYEQYF. V usage is TRBV10-2 and J usage is TRBJ2-7; 12 bases fit TRBD2. CDR3 length equals 14 residues. CDR1 and CDR2 from the germline V gene are WSHSY and SAAADI. With 8 bases clipped from V and 2 bases from J, the junction kept 4 bases outside the gene matches.

The rearrangement links TRBV4-2 to TRBJ2-7; 7 bases align to TRBD2. CDR3 size: 13 residues. The germline V gene encodes CDR1 LGHNA and CDR2 YNFKEQ. The ends lost 5 bases at V and 1 base at J; junction bases unmatched: 2. Here the CDR3 DNA reads TGTGCCAGCAGCGAAGCGGGATCCTACGAGCAGTACTTC. Protein product: CASSEAGSYEQYF.

This clone was seen just once. This chain uses TRBV7-6 with TRBJ2-3, with 7 nucleotides matching TRBD2. The CDR3 is 17 residues long. Germline V gene data show CDR1 as SGHVS and CDR2 as FNYEAQ. With V trimmed by 1 base and J by 1 base, 8 bases remained unmatched. CDR3 DNA: TGTGCCAGCAGCTTAGTGGGAGGGAGTTATGGCACAGATACGCAGTATTTT. Its protein is CASSLVGGSYGTDTQYF.